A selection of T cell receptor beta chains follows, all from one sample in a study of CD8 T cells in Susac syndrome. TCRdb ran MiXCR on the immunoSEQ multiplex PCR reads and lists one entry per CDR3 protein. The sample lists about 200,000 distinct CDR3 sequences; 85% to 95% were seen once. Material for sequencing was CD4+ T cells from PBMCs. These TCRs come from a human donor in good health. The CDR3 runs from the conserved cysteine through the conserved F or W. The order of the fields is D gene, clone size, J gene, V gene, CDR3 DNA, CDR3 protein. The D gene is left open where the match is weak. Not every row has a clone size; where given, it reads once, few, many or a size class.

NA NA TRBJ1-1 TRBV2 TGTGCCAGCAAAAAGGGTCTGAACACTGAAGCTTTCTTT CASKKGLNTEAFF
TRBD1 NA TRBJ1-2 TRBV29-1 TGCAGCGTTGGGGGACAGGGTATTAACTATGGCTACACCTTC CSVGGQGINYGYTF
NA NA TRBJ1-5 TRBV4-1 TGCGCCAGCAGCCCACAGGTCCTGAGGCCCCAGCATTTT CASSPQVLRPQHF
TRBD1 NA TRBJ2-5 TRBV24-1 TGTGCCACCAGTGATGGGACAGGGGAAGAGACCCAGTACTTC CATSDGTGEETQYF
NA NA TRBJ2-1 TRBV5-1 TGCGCCAGCAGCTTGGACGGGCGGCAGCACAATGAGCAGTTCTTC CASSLDGRQHNEQFF
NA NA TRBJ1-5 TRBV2 TGTGCCAGCCGGACAGACAATCAGCCCCAGCATTTT CASRTDNQPQHF
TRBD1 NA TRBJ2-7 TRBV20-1 TGCAGTGCTGGTCGGACAGGGGCTTCCTACGAGCAGTACTTC CSAGRTGASYEQYF
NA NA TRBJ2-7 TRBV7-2 TGTGCCAGCAGCTTACTTCCCTACGAGCAGTACTTC CASSLLPYEQYF
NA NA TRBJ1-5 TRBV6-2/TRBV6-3 TGTGCCAGCACTAACCTGCCGGCGGGGATCCCGTCGCAGAATCAGCCCCAGCATTTT CASTNLPAGIPSQNQPQHF
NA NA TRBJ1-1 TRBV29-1 TGCAGCGTTGCTGAGGTTATGAACACTGAAGCTTTCTTT CSVAEVMNTEAFF
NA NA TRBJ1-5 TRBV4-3 TGCGCCAGCAGCCAAGAATGGAATCAGCCCCAGCATTTT CASSQEWNQPQHF
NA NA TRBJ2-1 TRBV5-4 TGTGCCAGCAGCTTGGGTTGGGTTAGCTCCTACAATGAGCAGTTCTTC CASSLGWVSSYNEQFF
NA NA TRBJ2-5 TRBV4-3 TGCGCCAGCAGCCAAGGGCCCGGTCAAGAGACCCAGTACTTC CASSQGPGQETQYF
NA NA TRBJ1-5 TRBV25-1 TGTGCCAGCAGTGACATCGGGGGTCAGCCCCAGCATTTT CASSDIGGQPQHF
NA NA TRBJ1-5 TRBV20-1 TGCAGTGCTAGAGATCCCGATCAGCCCCAGCATTTT CSARDPDQPQHF
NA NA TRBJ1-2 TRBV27 TGTGCCAGCAGCCTCCGCCCGGGACGGACTTATGGCTACACCTTC CASSLRPGRTYGYTF
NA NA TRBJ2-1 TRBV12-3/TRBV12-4 TGTGCCAGCTCCGAGAGGGGGAATCGACATGAGCAGTTCTTC CASSERGNRHEQFF
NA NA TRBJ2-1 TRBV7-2 TGTGCCAGCAGCTTAAGTGGAGAGCAGTTCTTC CASSLSGEQFF
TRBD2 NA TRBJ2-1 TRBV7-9 TGTGCCAGCAGCTCCCGGGGGGGTGTGTACAATGAGCAGTTCTTC CASSSRGGVYNEQFF
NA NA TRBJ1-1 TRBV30 TGTGCCTGGAGTATCGGGGGCACTGAAGCTTTCTTT CAWSIGGTEAFF
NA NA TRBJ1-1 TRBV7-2 TGTGCCAGCAGCTTAGGCAGGCTGAACACTGAAGCTTTCTTT CASSLGRLNTEAFF
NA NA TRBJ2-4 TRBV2 TGTGCCATCTCGTGGGGGGAAAACATTCAGTACTTC CAISWGENIQYF
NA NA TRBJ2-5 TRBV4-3 TGCGCCAGCAGCCAAGGGTTGCGGGACTACCAAGAGACCCAGTACTTC CASSQGLRDYQETQYF
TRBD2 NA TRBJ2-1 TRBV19 TGTGCCAGTAGTATAGCAGCGGGGGTGACTAATGAGCAGTTCTTC CASSIAAGVTNEQFF
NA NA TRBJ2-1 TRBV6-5 TGTGCCAGCAGTTTCGACAATGAGCAGTTCTTC CASSFDNEQFF
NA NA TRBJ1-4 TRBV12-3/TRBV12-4 TGTGCCAGCCGTCTGACTGGCAGTGACGAAAAACTGTTTTTT CASRLTGSDEKLFF
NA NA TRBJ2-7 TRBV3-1 TGTGCCAGCAGCCATACTTTCCCGGGACATTTGTACTTC CASSHTFPGHLYF
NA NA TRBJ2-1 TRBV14 TGTGCCAGCAGCCAAGATGCCCCGGGGCGGAACTTCGCGCAGTTCTTC CASSQDAPGRNFAQFF
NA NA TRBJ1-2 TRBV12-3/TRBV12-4 TGTGCCAGCAGGATTCAGGGAGCTAACTATGGCTACACCTTC CASRIQGANYGYTF
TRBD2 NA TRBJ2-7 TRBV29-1 TGCAGCGTTGTCCTCGGGAGGGGATCTGACGAGCAGTACTTC CSVVLGRGSDEQYF
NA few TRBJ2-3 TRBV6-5 TGTGCCAGCAGTAGTCAACCCAGCACAGATACGCAGTATTTT CASSSQPSTDTQYF
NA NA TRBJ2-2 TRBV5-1 TGCGCCAGCAGCTCCCTGATGAACACCGGGGAGCTGTTTTTT CASSSLMNTGELFF
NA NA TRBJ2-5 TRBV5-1 TGCGCCAGCAGCTTGGAACAGGTCCAAGAGACCCAGTACTTC CASSLEQVQETQYF
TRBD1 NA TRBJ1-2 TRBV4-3 TGCGCCAGCAGCCAAGATCACCAGGGGGGTTTAGGGGCTTATGGCTACACCTTC CASSQDHQGGLGAYGYTF
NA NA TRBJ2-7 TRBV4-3 TGCGCCAGCAGCCAAGATGCCGCAGGCGGTGGCTACGAGCAGTACTTC CASSQDAAGGGYEQYF
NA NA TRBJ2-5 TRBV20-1 TGCAGTGCCACGTACCAAGAGACCCAGTACTTC CSATYQETQYF